This T cell receptor (beta chain) was documented in a study of radiotherapy plus CTLA-4 blockade in lung cancer. Study-wide background: Among patients, under 20% showed objective responses, and roughly 30% had disease control.

Study-wide results and limits: Increased serum interferon-beta after radiation also reportedly predicted response strongly.

The method was immunoSEQ multiplex PCR; TCRdb's version includes in-frame clones alone and lacks a portion of them. The sample has 90,000 to 100,000 clones; around 88% are singletons. As concerns this clone: Its antigen is still unknown.

The CDR3 covers 15 residues. The germline gives CDR1 MNHNS, CDR2 SASEGT. V lost 9 bases and J 0 bases, leaving 15 bases between the germline ends. V and J are TRBV6-1 and TRBJ1-3; TRBD1 might be the D (5 bases). The clonotype comes from a human donor with non-small cell lung cancer that progressed on radiotherapy plus ipilimumab. The sample in question was peripheral blood, obtained from a patient treated with radiotherapy plus ipilimumab. The CDR3 region has the DNA TGTGCCAGTACAGGCGGCATGAGCTCTGGAAACACCATATATTTT. This sequence encodes CASTGGMSSGNTIYF.